The 6 T cell receptor beta chains below were found in one sample sequenced in a study of cytomegalovirus exposure and HLA in healthy donors. Primers for the PCR totalled 60 Vbeta and 13 Jbeta. Produced via immunoSEQ multiplex PCR; TCRdb's table is partial and in-frame only. The specimen's table records tens of thousands of clones. Sequencing was carried out using PBMCs. These receptors came from a male donor in good health and CMV-seronegative.

The V gene is TRBV19, the J gene TRBJ2-7; possible D gene TRBD2, 6 bases. The V end lost 3 bases, the J end lost 0 bases, and 12 bases lay between the germline ends. The germline V gene encodes CDR1 LNHDA and CDR2 SQIVND (reference sequence). The CDR3 consists of 15 residues. CDR3 in DNA: TGTGCCAGTAGTATCCCCGGGGGAAGCTCCTACGAGCAGTACTTC. Residues: CASSIPGGSSYEQYF.

The chain combines TRBV10-1 with TRBJ1-5; D might be TRBD1 (5 bases). CDR1 and CDR2 (germline): WNHNN, SYGVQD (reference sequence). V lost 6 bases, J lost 1 base, and 13 bases lay in between. The CDR3 runs 15 residues. In nucleotides, the CDR3 is TGCGCCAGCAGCCCCTCGGGGGGGAGCAATCAGCCCCAGCATTTT. Encoded protein: CASSPSGGSNQPQHF.

The genes are TRBV19 and TRBJ2-2; a possible D gene is TRBD2 (7 bases). Trimming took 3 bases from V and 0 from J, leaving 14 bases between them. CDR1 and CDR2 (germline): LNHDA, SQIVND (reference sequence). The CDR3 sequence is 17 residues long. The CDR3 region is CASSIRGAGSNTGELFF. For the CDR3, the DNA is TGTGCCAGTAGTATTCGGGGGGCAGGGTCGAACACCGGGGAGCTGTTTTTT.

The chain couples TRBV2 to TRBJ2-2; weak D call: TRBD2 (5 bases). V lost 1 base, J lost 4 bases, and 10 bases lay in between. The CDR3 is 15 amino acids. Germline V gene lookup returns CDR1 SNHLY and CDR2 FYNNEI. In DNA, the CDR3 is TGTGCCAGCAGTGAAGAGACGGGAACCACCGGGGAGCTGTTTTTT. Translating it yields CASSEETGTTGELFF.

This chain joins TRBV5-4 and TRBJ2-7, with TRBD1 matching over 8 bases. This CDR3 contains 14 residues. V shed 3 bases, J shed 0 bases, and the junction held 2 bases outside the gene matches. Germline-derived CDR1 and CDR2 are SGHNT and YYREEE (reference sequence). The CDR3 DNA reads TGTGCCAGCAGCTACACAGGGGGCTCCTACGAGCAGTACTTC. Its translation: CASSYTGGSYEQYF.

This rearrangement joins TRBV5-4 to TRBJ2-7; tentatively, D is TRBD2 (6 bases). Trimming removed 0 bases at V and 0 bases at J, with 10 bases between. CDR1 and CDR2 (germline): SGHNT, YYREEE (reference sequence). CDR3 size: 15 residues. CDR3: CASSLAGALSYEQYF. The CDR3 coding sequence is TGTGCCAGCAGCTTGGCGGGAGCCCTCTCCTACGAGCAGTACTTC.